These 29 T cell receptor beta chains came from one sample sequenced in a study of blood T cell repertoires in COVID-19. Clones were sequenced by immunoSEQ multiplex PCR, and TCRdb holds only the in-frame ones, with some missing. The data hold about 240,000 clones, with about 80% observed a single time. Sequencing was done on a sample of peripheral blood. These receptors were obtained from a woman older than 75 with acute or convalescent COVID-19.

This clone has just a few counts. The chain carries TRBV5-8 and TRBJ1-5, with 9 nucleotides matching TRBD1. The CDR3 runs 16 residues. Germline V gene lookup returns CDR1 SGHTS and CDR2 YDEGEE. V was clipped by 3 bases and J by 2 bases; unmatched bases: 6. CDR3 sequence: CASSYTGGSGNQPQHF. As DNA, the CDR3 is TGTGCCAGCAGCTATACAGGGGGCAGTGGCAATCAGCCCCAGCATTTT.

The rearrangement uses TRBV5-1 and TRBJ1-4, with a tentative D call TRBD1 (6 bases). Germline V gene data show CDR1 as SGHRS and CDR2 as YFSETQ. CDR3 length equals 15 residues. Trimming left V 4 bases short and J 7 bases short, with 17 bases between. CDR3 nucleotide sequence: TGCGCCAGCAGCCCCGAGTGGGCAGGGGCTGAAAAACTGTTTTTT. It is translated as CASSPEWAGAEKLFF.

The CDR3 DNA reads as TGTGCCACCAGCAGAGGGGGAGGGGAGGGCTACACCTTC. It codes for CATSRGGGEGYTF. The chain has TRBV15 and TRBJ1-2; TRBD1 might be the D (5 bases). The germline V and J ends were trimmed by 1 base and 8 bases, with 11 bases remaining between them. CDR1 and CDR2 (germline): LNHNV, YYDKDF (reference sequence). CDR3 size: 13 residues.

The rearrangement joins TRBV7-2 to TRBJ2-7; tentatively, D is TRBD1 (6 bases). Germline CDR1 and CDR2: SGHTA and FQGNSA. V dropped 2 bases and J dropped 3 bases, with 14 bases sitting between them. This CDR3 is built from 15 residues. The CDR3 DNA is TGTGCCAGCAGCTTAACCGGGACATCCGTCTACGAGCAGTACTTC. This gives the protein CASSLTGTSVYEQYF. Full variable domain (remainder filled in from reference TRBV7-2 and TRBJ2-7): GAGVSQSPSNKVTEKGKDVELRCDPISGHTALYWYRQSLGQGLEFLIYFQGNSAPDKSGLPSDRFSAERTGGSVSTLTIQRTQQEDSAVYLCASSLTGTSVYEQYFGPGTRLTVT.

The rearrangement joins TRBV28 to TRBJ2-7; TRBD1 agrees at 8 bases. Germline loops: CDR1 MDHEN, CDR2 SYDVKM. The ends lost 5 bases at V and 5 bases at J; junction bases unmatched: 5. This CDR3 comprises 13 residues. CDR3 sequence (DNA): TGTGCCAGCAGTCAGGGGGCGCGGGACGAGCAGTACTTC. Amino acids: CASSQGARDEQYF.

The J gene is TRBJ2-1, the V gene TRBV5-4, with TRBD1 identical over 7 bases. The V gene end was trimmed by 4 bases and the J gene end by 2 bases; junction bases not matched to a gene: 3. The CDR3 has 14 amino acids. CDR1 is SGHNT, CDR2 YYREEE, per germline (reference sequence). The CDR3 region is CASSRQGTYNEQFF. The CDR3, as DNA: TGTGCCAGCAGCCGACAGGGAACCTACAATGAGCAGTTCTTC.

In its sample, this clone was seen once. This sequence joins TRBV19 and TRBJ1-2; tentatively, D is TRBD1 (5 bases). Germline loops: CDR1 LNHDA, CDR2 SQIVND (reference sequence). The CDR3 runs to 13 residues. Trimming removed 5 bases from V and 2 bases from J, with 9 bases in between. The CDR3: CASSPPGNYGYTF. The CDR3 bases are TGTGCCAGTAGTCCCCCAGGGAACTATGGCTACACCTTC.

J is TRBJ1-6 and V is TRBV5-1; TRBD1 matches at 10 bases. Germline-derived CDR1 and CDR2 are SGHRS and YFSETQ. The CDR3 contains 19 residues. The ends lost 1 base at V and 7 bases at J; junction bases unmatched: 14. The CDR3 DNA is TGCGCCAGCAGCTTGACCGAACGGGCCGGGACAGGGGTGAATTCACCCCTCCACTTT. It yields the protein CASSLTERAGTGVNSPLHF.

V and J are TRBV5-1 and TRBJ2-2, with D maybe TRBD2 (7 bases). Trimming removed 0 bases from V and 6 bases from J, with 15 bases in between. The CDR3 totals 16 residues. The germline gives CDR1 SGHRS, CDR2 YFSETQ. The CDR3 is CASSLVVGGPSGELFF. The CDR3, as DNA: TGCGCCAGCAGCTTGGTGGTCGGGGGGCCTTCCGGGGAGCTGTTTTTT.

This sequence joins TRBV5-1 and TRBJ1-5; 7 bases match TRBD1. The junction had 3 bases not matched to a gene; V was cut back by 4 bases and J by 2 bases. Germline CDR1 and CDR2: SGHRS and YFSETQ. The CDR3 covers 14 residues. The CDR3 DNA sequence: TGCGCCAGCAGCGCCGGACAGGGCAATCAGCCCCAGCATTTT. Translation: CASSAGQGNQPQHF.

This clone has only one observation. The rearrangement joins TRBV28 to TRBJ2-3, with 10 bases aligning to TRBD2. The trim removed 5 bases at V and 5 bases at J, leaving 7 bases unmatched. The CDR3 spans 15 residues. Germline assignment: CDR1 MDHEN and CDR2 SYDVKM. CDR3 in amino acids: CASSISSGGGDTQYF. In nucleotides, the CDR3 is TGTGCCAGCAGTATTTCTAGCGGGGGTGGAGATACGCAGTATTTT.

The V call is TRBV7-9, the J call TRBJ2-1, with 8 bases aligning to TRBD1. Unmatched junction bases numbered 4, after V lost 4 bases and J lost 2 bases. The length of the CDR3 is 15 residues. Germline CDR1 SEHNR, CDR2 FQNEAQ (reference sequence). CDR3 loop: CASSSRDRPYNEQFF. CDR3 in DNA: TGTGCCAGCAGCTCCCGGGACAGGCCCTACAATGAGCAGTTCTTC.

The J gene is TRBJ2-5, the V gene TRBV2, with D tentatively TRBD1 (5 bases). V was shortened by 2 bases and J by 1 base, with 8 bases between the two germline ends. This CDR3 is 14 amino acids long. Germline CDR1 reads SNHLY; CDR2 reads FYNNEI. The CDR3 DNA reads as TGTGCCAGCAGTGAATCAGGGTTCCAAGAGACCCAGTACTTC. This translates into CASSESGFQETQYF.

The chain employs TRBV9 and TRBJ2-1; D remains ambiguous. V was cut by 0 bases and J by 2 bases, with 9 bases left in between. CDR1 and CDR2 (germline): SGDLS, YYNGEE. CDR3 length: 15 amino acids. The CDR3 sequence is CASSVGRNTYNEQFF. CDR3 nucleotide sequence: TGTGCCAGCAGCGTAGGCAGAAATACCTACAATGAGCAGTTCTTC.

This clone was seen more than once but under ten times. The gene calls are TRBV11-3 and TRBJ2-3; 7 bases agree with TRBD1. Trimming cost V 5 bases and J 6 bases; bases outside gene matches: 8. This CDR3 region has 14 residues. The V gene's germline CDR1 is SGHNT and CDR2 YENEEA. CDR3 sequence (DNA): TGTGCCAGCAGCCGCCGGACAGGTGACGATACGCAGTATTTT. Its translation is CASSRRTGDDTQYF. The whole variable domain, filled in from reference TRBV11-3 and TRBJ2-3, reads EAGVVQSPRYKIIEKKQPVAFWCNPISGHNTLYWYLQNLGQGPELLIRYENEEAVDDSQLPKDRFSAERLKGVDSTLKIQPAELGDSAVYLCASSRRTGDDTQYFGPGTRLTVL.

In this sample, this clone turned up a few times. DNA of the CDR3: TGTGCCAGCAGCTCCTTGGACGGGAGCGGGGGGGGAGAGACCCAGTACTTC. This gives the protein CASSSLDGSGGGETQYF. This chain links TRBV5-4 with TRBJ2-5, with 10 bases lining up with TRBD2. J lost 4 bases, V lost 3 bases, and 12 bases had no gene match. Germline values: CDR1 SGHNT, CDR2 YYREEE (reference sequence). This CDR3 region has 17 residues. The full variable domain, with the rest looked up from reference TRBV5-4 and TRBJ2-5, is ETGVTQSPTHLIKTRGQQVTLRCSSQSGHNTVSWYQQALGQGPQFIFQYYREEENGRGNFPPRFSGLQFPNYSSELNVNALELDDSALYLCASSSLDGSGGGETQYFGPGTRLLVL.

CDR3 coding DNA: TGTGCCAGCAGTTACGAGGGACAGGGCGGACGAGCTTTCTTT. Its protein product is CASSYEGQGGRAFF. This chain uses TRBV6-5 with TRBJ1-1; 9 nucleotides match TRBD1. The CDR3 loop spans 14 amino acids. Trimming cost V 2 bases and J 10 bases; bases outside gene matches: 8. CDR1 is MNHEY and CDR2 is SVGAGI in the germline V gene.

The V call is TRBV6-6, the J call TRBJ2-2; TRBD2 agrees at 13 bases. This CDR3 contains 18 residues. Germline V CDR1 and CDR2: MNHNY, SVGAGI (reference sequence). With V trimmed by 5 bases and J by 0 bases, 6 bases remained unmatched. The CDR3 coding sequence is TGTGCCAGCAGTCCCCGACTAGCGGGGGGTTCGAACACCGGGGAGCTGTTTTTT. Amino acids: CASSPRLAGGSNTGELFF.

This rearrangement joins TRBV4-2 to TRBJ2-5; 8 bases are shared with TRBD2. This CDR3 spans 18 amino acids. V lost 0 bases to trimming and J lost 4 bases; unmatched junction nucleotides: 13. The germline gives CDR1 LGHNA, CDR2 YNFKEQ. The CDR3 here is CASSQDLLYAGGRETQYF. DNA for the CDR3: TGTGCCAGCAGCCAAGATCTCTTGTACGCGGGGGGAAGAGAGACCCAGTACTTC.

The sample holds a few counts of this clone. This chain connects TRBV6-5 to TRBJ2-2, with TRBD1 as a possible D gene (5 bases). Germline V gene lookup returns CDR1 MNHEY and CDR2 SVGAGI. The CDR3 length is 12 residues. V was trimmed by 6 bases and J by 6 bases, leaving 8 bases between them. The CDR3 spells CASSSGSGELFF. The DNA of the CDR3 is TGTGCCAGCAGCTCAGGGTCCGGGGAGCTGTTTTTT.

V gene TRBV5-1 combines with J gene TRBJ2-3; no reliable D call. V was trimmed by 1 base and J by 2 bases, leaving 11 bases between them. Per the germline V gene, CDR1 is SGHRS and CDR2 is YFSETQ. The CDR3 runs 15 residues. CDR3 DNA sequence: TGCGCCAGCAGCTTGACGTTAACTAACACAGATACGCAGTATTTT. This gives the protein CASSLTLTNTDTQYF.

The rearrangement links TRBV1 to TRBJ1-1; the table's D call, TRBD1, was not checked against the DNA. TRBV1 counts as a pseudogene. This CDR3 is built from 16 residues. The chain's CDR3 is CTSSQDEGAVDTEAFF. The CDR3 DNA follows: TGCACCAGCAGCCAAGATGAGGGGGCGGTAGACACTGAAGCTTTCTTT.

This chain connects TRBV2 to TRBJ1-6; possibly TRBD1 for D (6 bases). From germline, CDR1 is SNHLY and CDR2 FYNNEI. Trimming removed 2 bases at V and 6 bases at J, with 11 bases between. The CDR3 spans 15 residues. The CDR3: CASSEHTGSNSPLHF. The CDR3 DNA sequence: TGTGCCAGCAGTGAACATACAGGGTCTAATTCACCCCTCCACTTT.

The chain carries TRBV3-1 (or the pseudogene TRBV3-2) and TRBJ2-1; 7 bases fit TRBD1. CDR3 size: 14 residues. The germline V gene encodes CDR1 LGHDT and CDR2 YNNKEL (reference sequence). Trimming cost V 5 bases and J 8 bases; bases outside gene matches: 9. DNA of the CDR3: TGTGCCAGCAGCGAATACAGGGGTTGGGATGAGCAGTTCTTC. Its protein product is CASSEYRGWDEQFF.

The chain couples TRBV28 to TRBJ1-4, with D possibly matching TRBD1 (5 bases). This CDR3 has 12 residues. The V and J ends lost 7 bases and 11 bases respectively, with 14 bases between them. The germline V gene encodes CDR1 MDHEN and CDR2 SYDVKM. The CDR3 region has the DNA TGTGCCAGCACCCCCCCCCGGGGGAAACTGTTTTTT. This sequence encodes CASTPPRGKLFF.

The chain has TRBV5-1 and TRBJ2-7; 9 bases are shared with TRBD1. Germline CDR1 and CDR2: SGHRS and YFSETQ. The V and J ends lost 4 bases and 5 bases, in that order; junction bases with no gene match: 13. The CDR3 covers 16 residues. CDR3 DNA sequence: TGCGCCAGCAGCCGTTCCGGGACAGGGTATAGGGACGAGCAGTACTTC. Its protein product is CASSRSGTGYRDEQYF.

The genes are TRBV5-5 and TRBJ1-2; possible D gene TRBD1, 5 bases. The CDR3 is 13 amino acids. CDR1 and CDR2 (germline): SGHKS, YYEKEE (reference sequence). The V and J ends lost 3 bases and 5 bases respectively, with 11 bases between them. CDR3: CASSWLQDYGYTF. For the CDR3, the DNA is TGTGCCAGCAGCTGGCTACAGGATTATGGCTACACCTTC. Full variable domain (rest looked up from reference TRBV5-5 and TRBJ1-2): DAGVTQSPTHLIKTRGQQVTLRCSPISGHKSVSWYQQVLGQGPQFIFQYYEKEERGRGNFPDRFSARQFPNYSSELNVNALLLGDSALYLCASSWLQDYGYTFGSGTRLTVV.

The chain uses TRBV28 and TRBJ2-2, with TRBD2 matching 8 bases. V shed 5 bases and J 9 bases; nucleotides not matched to a gene: 11. Per the germline V gene, CDR1 is MDHEN and CDR2 is SYDVKM. There are 15 residues in the CDR3. CDR3 nucleotides: TGTGCCAGCAGTCCCCCGGGGGGGGGTGTTCGGGAGCTGTTTTTT. This codes for CASSPPGGGVRELFF.

The J gene is TRBJ2-7, the V gene TRBV28, with 7 bases aligning to TRBD1. Germline CDR1 and CDR2: MDHEN and SYDVKM. This CDR3 is 14 amino acids long. Trimming at V came to 6 bases and at J to 0 bases, leaving 5 bases not matched to a gene. The CDR3 DNA follows: TGTGCCAGCAGGGGACAGCCCTCCTCCTACGAGCAGTACTTC. Its translation is CASRGQPSSYEQYF.